The next 28 T cell receptor beta chains were all read from a single sample in a study of blood T cells in healthy people across ages. A sample-barcoded 5' primer and a J-beta primer mix were used in a second PCR of about 7 to 12 cycles. TCRdb redid the calling of the 5' RACE reads with MiXCR, one entry per CDR3 protein. Found here are 1.5 million to 2 million distinct CDR3 sequences, around half of them singletons; the top ten hold 2.1%. The specimen was blood. All receptors come from a woman in her thirties or forties in good health.

This sequence joins TRBV10-3 and TRBJ1-6; D remains ambiguous. From germline, CDR1 is ENHRY and CDR2 SYGVKD. V shed 4 bases and J shed 7 bases, with 11 bases lying between them. The CDR3 loop spans 14 amino acids. The CDR3 sequence: CAISANTGNSPLHF. As DNA, the CDR3 is TGTGCCATCAGTGCTAACACGGGGAATTCACCCCTCCACTTT.

V usage is TRBV29-1 and J usage is TRBJ1-2, with 8 bases fitting TRBD1. This CDR3 contains 13 residues. V lost 3 bases and J lost 6; bases outside the gene matches: 6. CDR1 is SQVTM, CDR2 ANQGSEA, per germline. CDR3 sequence: CSVENRGRDGYTF. The CDR3 DNA reads as TGCAGCGTTGAGAACAGGGGGAGGGATGGCTACACCTTC.

The chain carries TRBV20-1 and TRBJ1-5; weak D call: TRBD1 (6 bases). The germline V and J ends were trimmed by 6 bases and 0 bases, with 18 bases remaining between them. The germline gives CDR1 DFQATT, CDR2 SNEGSKA (reference sequence). The CDR3 runs 16 residues. The CDR3 is CSAAPDRRDSNQPQHF. The CDR3 DNA reads as TGCAGTGCAGCACCCGACAGGCGGGATAGCAATCAGCCCCAGCATTTT.

This sequence joins TRBV25-1 and TRBJ1-5, with D hard to call. The CDR3 runs to 15 residues. In germline, CDR1 is MGHDK, CDR2 SYGVNS. V was pared by 8 bases and J by 1 base, with 15 bases between. The CDR3: CASSPAIGSNQPQHF. For the CDR3, the DNA is TGTGCCAGCTCCCCGGCGATAGGCAGCAATCAGCCCCAGCATTTT.

The chain's CDR3 is CASSQDSRTQYF. Written as DNA, the CDR3 is TGTGCCAGCAGCCAAGATTCACGGACCCAGTACTTC. The chain links TRBV14 to TRBJ2-5; D unclear. With 0 bases removed from V and 7 bases from J, the gap between germline ends came to 6 bases. This CDR3 contains 12 residues. CDR1 and CDR2 (germline): SGHDN, FVKESK.

The chain recombines TRBV9 with TRBJ2-5; 9 positions agree with TRBD1. With 1 base clipped from V and 9 bases from J, the junction kept 10 bases outside the gene matches. This CDR3 has 15 residues. The germline V gene encodes CDR1 SGDLS and CDR2 YYNGEE. CDR3 residues: CASSVRDRAQGAQYF. CDR3 DNA: TGTGCCAGCAGCGTAAGGGACAGGGCTCAGGGGGCCCAGTACTTC.

This clonotype was recorded at least ten times. This sequence joins TRBV12-5 and TRBJ2-1; 9 bases line up with TRBD1. CDR1 LGHNT and CDR2 FRNRAP come from the germline V gene. CDR3 length equals 15 residues. The ends lost 1 base at V and 7 bases at J; junction bases unmatched: 5. CDR3 DNA sequence: TGTGCTAGTGGTTTGGGATGGGACAGGGTTAATGAGCAGTTCTTC. Amino acids: CASGLGWDRVNEQFF. Full variable domain (outside the CDR3, taken from reference TRBV12-5 and TRBJ2-1): DARVTQTPRHKVTEMGQEVTMRCQPILGHNTVFWYRQTMMQGLELLAYFRNRAPLDDSGMPKDRFSAEMPDATLATLKIQPSEPRDSAVYFCASGLGWDRVNEQFFGPGTRLTVL.

CDR3 DNA sequence: TGTGCCAGCAGTTACGGGACAGGGGGCGGGGATAGCAATCAGCCCCAGCATTTT. This translates into CASSYGTGGGDSNQPQHF. The chain has TRBV6-5 and TRBJ1-5; 12 positions agree with TRBD1. Germline-derived CDR1 and CDR2 are MNHEY and SVGAGI. There are 18 residues in the CDR3. V dropped 2 bases and J dropped 0; count of bases not matched to a gene: 5.

This clonotype has just a few counts. The chain recombines TRBV27 with TRBJ2-1, with 9 positions matching TRBD2. CDR1 MNHEY and CDR2 SMNVEV come from the germline V gene (reference sequence). V was pared by 6 bases and J by 9 bases, with 9 bases of the junction left unmatched. The CDR3 covers 14 residues. CDR3 amino acids: CASRGASGVVEQFF. The CDR3 coding sequence is TGTGCCAGCAGGGGAGCTAGCGGGGTGGTTGAGCAGTTCTTC.

This chain links TRBV28 with TRBJ1-2; D unresolved. The CDR3 sequence is 18 residues long. In germline, CDR1 is MDHEN, CDR2 SYDVKM. V lost 1 base, J lost 7 bases, and 25 bases lay in between. The CDR3 is CASSLYPYTRSLIPGYTF. CDR3 sequence (DNA): TGTGCCAGCAGTTTATACCCATACACCAGGTCTTTAATTCCTGGCTACACCTTC.

V usage is TRBV6-2 or TRBV6-3 and J usage is TRBJ2-5; 13 bases are a match to TRBD2. Germline V gives CDR1 MNHEY, CDR2 SVGEGT. This CDR3 comprises 17 residues. Trimming removed 2 bases from V and 11 bases from J; junction bases left unmatched: 14. The CDR3: CASSYKTSGGIDNEQYF. CDR3 sequence (DNA): TGTGCCAGCAGTTACAAGACTAGCGGGGGGATAGACAATGAGCAGTACTTC.

This clonotype was detected ten times or more. The V gene is TRBV7-9, the J gene TRBJ2-6; possible D gene TRBD1, 6 bases. V lost 11 bases and J 2 bases, leaving 16 bases between the germline ends. Per germline, CDR1 SEHNR and CDR2 FQNEAQ (reference sequence). This CDR3 comprises 15 residues. CDR3 sequence (DNA): TGTGCCTCACGGGACAACGCAGCTGGGGCCAACGTCCTGACTTTC. Translated: CASRDNAAGANVLTF. Looking up the rest from reference TRBV7-9 and TRBJ2-6 gives the full variable domain: DTGVSQNPRHKITKRGQNVTFRCDPISEHNRLYWYRQTLGQGPEFLTYFQNEAQLEKSRLLSDRFSAERPKGSFSTLEIQRTEQGDSAMYLCASRDNAAGANVLTFGAGSRLTVL.

This sequence joins TRBV5-1 and TRBJ1-6, with a possible D match to TRBD1 (6 bases). The CDR3 runs to 16 residues. With 6 bases removed from V and 11 bases from J, the gap between germline ends came to 24 bases. Looked up from germline, CDR1 is SGHRS and CDR2 is YFSETQ. CDR3 sequence: CASTPRGTEGGTPLHF. DNA for the CDR3: TGCGCCAGCACCCCGAGGGGCACGGAGGGGGGAACACCCCTCCACTTT.

This rearrangement joins TRBV5-1 to TRBJ1-1; TRBD1 is a possible D gene (5 bases). V lost 4 bases, J lost 4 bases, and 23 bases lay in between. The CDR3 spans 17 residues. Germline loops: CDR1 SGHRS, CDR2 YFSETQ. CDR3 in DNA: TGCGCCAGCAGCCTCCAGCCGGGTAGGGGTGCGAGCACTGAAGCTTTCTTT. This sequence encodes CASSLQPGRGASTEAFF.

This clonotype was counted between two and nine times. This chain uses TRBV7-2 with TRBJ2-7; D is possibly TRBD1 (6 bases). The CDR3 loop spans 17 amino acids. Per germline, CDR1 SGHTA and CDR2 FQGNSA. The V gene lost 1 base and the J gene lost 3 bases, with 19 bases spanning the gap. The CDR3 DNA reads as TGTGCCAGCAGCTTAGAGGTGATAAGACAGGATCTCTACGAGCAGTACTTC. It translates to CASSLEVIRQDLYEQYF.

The chain links TRBV4-3 to TRBJ2-3, with 8 bases lining up with TRBD2. CDR1 is LGHNA, CDR2 YSLEER, per germline. V trimming: 0 bases; J trimming: 0 bases; junction bases outside the gene matches: 11. This CDR3 is built from 19 residues. CDR3 region: CASSQEAYGRAPSTDTQYF. For the CDR3, the DNA is TGCGCCAGCAGCCAAGAAGCCTACGGGAGGGCGCCTAGCACAGATACGCAGTATTTT.

The V gene is TRBV12-3 or TRBV12-4, the J gene TRBJ1-2; TRBD1 agrees at 7 bases. J lost 4 bases, V lost 0 bases, and 11 bases had no gene match. This CDR3 is built from 17 residues. The CDR3 DNA reads TGTGCCAGCAGTTTAGCGCGGGGGGACAGCTTGATCTATGGCTACACCTTC. Translation gives CASSLARGDSLIYGYTF.

The chain uses TRBV10-3 and TRBJ2-5; 7 nucleotides agree with TRBD2. Looked up from germline, CDR1 is ENHRY and CDR2 is SYGVKD. Trimming took 0 bases from V and 5 from J; bases not matched to a gene: 3. The length of the CDR3 is 14 residues. This CDR3 reads CAISESFGGETQYF. CDR3 DNA sequence: TGTGCCATCAGTGAGTCGTTCGGGGGGGAGACCCAGTACTTC.

About this clonotype itself: The junction does not match germline at one end; this may be a read error. V is TRBV6-5 and J is TRBJ1-1; the D is unclear. The CDR3 is made up of 13 amino acids. Germline CDR1 MNHEY, CDR2 SVGAGI. The CDR3 coding sequence is TGTGCCAGCAAAAACGTCCCGAACAGTGAAGCTTTCTTT. It encodes CASKNVPNSEAFF.

The rearrangement links TRBV10-3 to TRBJ2-5; D not resolved. Deletions cut 3 bases from V and 4 bases from J, with 12 bases between. CDR3 length: 14 amino acids. Germline V gene lookup returns CDR1 ENHRY and CDR2 SYGVKD. The CDR3 DNA is TGTGCCATCAGTGATTTTAGTACTGGAGAGACCCAGTACTTC. Its protein is CAISDFSTGETQYF.

This chain links TRBV12-5 with TRBJ2-1; D is ambiguous. Trimming left V 7 bases short and J 6 bases short, with 7 bases between. This CDR3 has 11 residues. The germline V gene encodes CDR1 LGHNT and CDR2 FRNRAP. The CDR3 reads CASALSNEQFF. Here the CDR3 DNA reads TGTGCTAGTGCCCTCTCCAATGAGCAGTTCTTC.

To note about this clonotype: Germline is not matched at one junction end, which may reflect a read error. Here the CDR3 reads CASSQGVRGRRSNKPQHF. The CDR3 nucleotides read TGCGCCAGCAGCCAAGGTGTCAGGGGTAGGAGAAGCAATAAGCCCCAGCATTTT. This rearrangement joins TRBV4-1 to TRBJ1-5, with D perhaps TRBD1 (6 bases). The CDR3 has 18 residues. In germline, CDR1 is MGHRA, CDR2 YSYEKL.

The rearrangement links TRBV6-2 or TRBV6-3 to TRBJ2-1; 7 positions match TRBD1. Germline CDR1 MNHEY, CDR2 SVGEGT. The CDR3 loop spans 15 amino acids. J was trimmed by 4 bases and V by 7 bases; bases with no gene match: 10. CDR3 sequence: CASKVRDRRYNEQFF. The CDR3 coding sequence is TGTGCCAGCAAAGTTAGGGACAGAAGATACAATGAGCAGTTCTTC.

Turning to this clonotype: One junction end disagrees with the germline gene, perhaps due to a read error. The chain couples TRBV20-1 to TRBJ1-4; maybe TRBD1 (6 bases). The CDR3 runs to 13 residues. CDR1 is DFQATT and CDR2 is SNEGSKA in the germline V gene (reference sequence). This chain's CDR3 is CSARGQGYGKLFF. CDR3 coding DNA: TGCAGTGCAAGAGGGCAGGGGTATGGAAAACTGTTTTTT.

This clonotype was observed a handful of times. V usage is TRBV7-2 and J usage is TRBJ2-7; TRBD2 agrees at 14 bases. The CDR3 length is 16 residues. In germline, CDR1 is SGHTA, CDR2 FQGNSA. V dropped 6 bases and J dropped 2; count of bases not matched to a gene: 6. CDR3 residues: CASSRTSGGRTYEQYF. Written as DNA, the CDR3 is TGTGCCAGCAGTCGGACTAGCGGGGGGCGGACCTACGAGCAGTACTTC.

This chain joins TRBV20-1 and TRBJ2-3; 8 bases line up with TRBD1. There are 14 residues in the CDR3. V lost 6 bases, J lost 2 bases, and 7 bases stayed unmatched. CDR1 and CDR2 (germline): DFQATT, SNEGSKA (reference sequence). CDR3 residues: CSAPDRVNTDTQYF. DNA of the CDR3: TGCAGTGCCCCGGACAGGGTTAACACAGATACGCAGTATTTT.

The table lists this clonotype with a count of one. V is TRBV7-9 and J is TRBJ1-1; tentatively, D is TRBD1 (5 bases). Germline CDR1 and CDR2: SEHNR and FQNEAQ (reference sequence). Deletions cut 8 bases from V and 4 bases from J, with 14 bases between. CDR3 length equals 13 residues. The CDR3 loop reads CASSPEGATEAFF. DNA of the CDR3: TGTGCCAGCTCCCCGGAAGGGGCCACTGAAGCTTTCTTT.

The chain recombines TRBV4-3 with TRBJ2-7; either TRBD1 or TRBD2 may fit D (5 bases each). CDR3 length: 16 amino acids. Germline V gene sequence: CDR1 LGHNA, CDR2 YSLEER. Trimming took off 1 base at V and 7 bases at J, with 20 bases between the two ends. The CDR3 sequence is CASSQVRGVGPSEQYF. DNA of the CDR3: TGCGCCAGCAGCCAAGTTAGGGGAGTTGGTCCTAGTGAGCAGTACTTC.